This TCR beta chain emerged from a study of shared clonotypes between healthy human individuals. The data were produced by immunoSEQ multiplex PCR, yet TCRdb's version contains in-frame clones alone and is incomplete. The repertoire holds approximately 2,300,000 clones, under 95% seen once, with roughly 0.34% in the top ten. V dropped 1 base and J dropped 5 bases, with 11 bases sitting between them. The length of the CDR3 is 15 residues. Germline V CDR1 and CDR2: SEHNR, FQNEAQ (reference sequence). The source material was naive CD4+ T cells from PBMCs. Regarding subset: CD45RA+ positively selected. The TCR originated in a man aged 18 to 29 in good health. Some clones in this sample may be carry-over from other donors' samples. The rearrangement uses TRBV7-9 and TRBJ1-4; unclear D gene. CDR3 residues: CASSLVPDRNEKLFF. The CDR3 nucleotides read TGTGCCAGCAGCTTAGTCCCGGACCGAAATGAAAAACTGTTTTTT.